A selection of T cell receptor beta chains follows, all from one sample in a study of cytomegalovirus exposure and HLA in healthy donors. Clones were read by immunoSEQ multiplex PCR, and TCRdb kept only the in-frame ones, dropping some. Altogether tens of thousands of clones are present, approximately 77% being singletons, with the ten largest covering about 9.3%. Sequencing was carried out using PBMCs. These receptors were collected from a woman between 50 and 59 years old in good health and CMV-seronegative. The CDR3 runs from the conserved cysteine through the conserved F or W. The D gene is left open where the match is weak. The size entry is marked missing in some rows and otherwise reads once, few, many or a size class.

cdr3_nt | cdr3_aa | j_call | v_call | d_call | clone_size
TGTGCCAGCAGCTCTAATGCCGTATATTCCTACGAGCAGTACTTC | CASSSNAVYSYEQYF | TRBJ2-7 | TRBV7-8 | . | .
TGTGCCAGCAGTTTTCCGGGATCGCCCGGGGAGCTGTTTTTT | CASSFPGSPGELFF | TRBJ2-2 | TRBV28 | . | few
TGCGCCAGCAGCTATAAGGGGAACGGTGAAGCTTTCTTT | CASSYKGNGEAFF | TRBJ1-1 | TRBV5-1 | . | few
TGTGCCTCTCGAGGGGGGGGGCCTTTAAATGAGCAGTTCTTC | CASRGGGPLNEQFF | TRBJ2-1 | TRBV30 | . | once
TGCGCCAGCAGCTTGGTACAGGAGTCCTACGAGCAGTACTTC | CASSLVQESYEQYF | TRBJ2-7 | TRBV5-1 | . | few
TGTGCCTGGAGTGTAAGCGGGGGGATCAATGAGCAGTTCTTC | CAWSVSGGINEQFF | TRBJ2-1 | TRBV30 | TRBD2 | .
TGTGCCTGGAGGGGACACCTGAACACTGAAGCTTTCTTT | CAWRGHLNTEAFF | TRBJ1-1 | TRBV30 | . | .
TGTGCCAGCAGCCCCCTAGCGGGAGACTACAATGAGCAGTTCTTC | CASSPLAGDYNEQFF | TRBJ2-1 | TRBV4-2 | TRBD2 | .
TGTGCCAGCAGCCTTCCCTTCGGGGAGCTGTTTTTT | CASSLPFGELFF | TRBJ2-2 | TRBV6-6 | . | few
TGCGCCAGCAGCTTGTGGGGGGGAGACGGGGAGACCCAGTACTTC | CASSLWGGDGETQYF | TRBJ2-5 | TRBV5-1 | TRBD2 | .
TGTGCCAGCAGTGAAACCAGGGGGAGCAACACCGGGGAGCTGTTTTTT | CASSETRGSNTGELFF | TRBJ2-2 | TRBV2 | TRBD1 | .
TGCGCCAACATGACAGTCTCAGGCGAGCAGTACTTC | CANMTVSGEQYF | TRBJ2-7 | TRBV5-1 | . | once
TGCGCCAGCAGCTTCGGGGGGGGCCATGAAAAACTGTTTTTT | CASSFGGGHEKLFF | TRBJ1-4 | TRBV5-1 | . | .
TGTGCCAGCAGCTTAACATCAAGGGGAAGCACAGATACGCAGTATTTT | CASSLTSRGSTDTQYF | TRBJ2-3 | TRBV7-2 | . | .
TGTGCCAGCAGCCTGCAACAGGGCAAAAACATTCAGTACTTC | CASSLQQGKNIQYF | TRBJ2-4 | TRBV28 | . | .
TGTGCCAGCAGCCAACGGGCAGGGAATGAAAAACTGTTTTTT | CASSQRAGNEKLFF | TRBJ1-4 | TRBV14 | . | .
TGTGCCAGCAGTCCCCGGACAGGGGCCAATCAGCCCCAGCATTTT | CASSPRTGANQPQHF | TRBJ1-5 | TRBV28 | TRBD1 | few
TGTGCCATCACTTCGACAGGGTCGGTAAACACTGAAGCTTTCTTT | CAITSTGSVNTEAFF | TRBJ1-1 | TRBV10-3 | TRBD1 | .
TGCAGAGTAGCGGGCCCCTACGAGCAGTACTTC | CRVAGPYEQYF | TRBJ2-7 | TRBV20-1 | TRBD2 | .
TGTGCCAGCAGCCCCTCTTCTACCCCTGGGGCCAACGTCCTGACTTTC | CASSPSSTPGANVLTF | TRBJ2-6 | TRBV7-2 | . | .
TGTGCCACCTCAGGGAACCCGCAGGGCACCGGGGAGCTGTTTTTT | CATSGNPQGTGELFF | TRBJ2-2 | TRBV7-2 | . | .
TGTGCCAGCAGCCCCCGACTAGCGGGAGGCGTATACAATGAGCAGTTCTTC | CASSPRLAGGVYNEQFF | TRBJ2-1 | TRBV7-3 | TRBD2 | .
TGTGCCAGCAGTTTAGCTCGGGACTGGCATTTCTTT | CASSLARDWHFF | TRBJ1-1 | TRBV28 | . | .
TGTGCCAGCAGTTCTTCCCCGAGCGGCGGGTCAGAAGCTTTCTTT | CASSSSPSGGSEAFF | TRBJ1-1 | TRBV6-6 | . | .
TGCGCCAGCGCGAAGGGACAGGGGGACACAGATACGCAGTATTTT | CASAKGQGDTDTQYF | TRBJ2-3 | TRBV10-1 | TRBD1 | .
TGCGCCAGCAGCTTGGTTTCCCGCACCGGGGAGCTGTTTTTT | CASSLVSRTGELFF | TRBJ2-2 | TRBV5-1 | . | .
TGCGCCAGCAGCTTGGTGGGGGCTGGAGGTGAAAAACTGTTTTTT | CASSLVGAGGEKLFF | TRBJ1-4 | TRBV5-1 | . | .
TGCGCCAGCAGCTTGAGGGGACTAGCGGCCAACCAAGAGACCCAGTACTTC | CASSLRGLAANQETQYF | TRBJ2-5 | TRBV5-1 | TRBD2 | .
TGTGCCAGTACGACTAGCAGCCGCACAGATACGCAGTATTTT | CASTTSSRTDTQYF | TRBJ2-3 | TRBV21-1 | . | .
TGTGCCAGCAGTTTACAGGGGAATGAGCAGTTCTTC | CASSLQGNEQFF | TRBJ2-1 | TRBV2 | TRBD1 | .
TGTGCCAGCAGATTTACTAGCGGACCTCCGGATGAGCAGTTCTTC | CASRFTSGPPDEQFF | TRBJ2-1 | TRBV27 | TRBD2 | .
TGTGCCAGCAGCTTAGCGCACGGGGGGCGCTACACCTTC | CASSLAHGGRYTF | TRBJ1-2 | TRBV7-9 | . | .
TGTGCCACCAGCAGAGACCAGGGGGCCCTTAATGAGGGACTGTTTTTT | CATSRDQGALNEGLFF | TRBJ1-4 | TRBV15 | TRBD1 | few
TGCGCCAGCAGCTTCACAGGGGAACCTAGCACAGATACGCAGTATTTT | CASSFTGEPSTDTQYF | TRBJ2-3 | TRBV5-1 | TRBD1 | .
TGTGCCGGGGGGGGAGTCTACGAGCAGTACTTC | CAGGGVYEQYF | TRBJ2-7 | TRBV2 | TRBD2 | .
TGTGCCAGCCCTCCGGGACTAGCGGGGGGAACAGATACGCAGTATTTT | CASPPGLAGGTDTQYF | TRBJ2-3 | TRBV28 | TRBD2 | .
TGTGCCAGCAGCGGGAGGGACAGGAATAACTATGGCTACACCTTC | CASSGRDRNNYGYTF | TRBJ1-2 | TRBV9 | TRBD1 | .
TGTGCCAGTAGCCCGGACAGGGGGGTTCAGCCCCAGCATTTT | CASSPDRGVQPQHF | TRBJ1-5 | TRBV19 | TRBD1 | once
TGTGCCAGCAGCTTGGGAGCCACAGATACGCAGTATTTT | CASSLGATDTQYF | TRBJ2-3 | TRBV7-3 | . | .
TGTGCCAGCAGCCAAGATAGGCAGGCCAACTATGGCTACACCTTC | CASSQDRQANYGYTF | TRBJ1-2 | TRBV4-2 | . | once
TGTGCCGCATCTCCGGGACAGGGGCGGAACACCATATATTTT | CAASPGQGRNTIYF | TRBJ1-3 | TRBV10-3 | TRBD1 | once
TGTGCCAGCAGCTGGACAGTTAACTATGGCTACACCTTC | CASSWTVNYGYTF | TRBJ1-2 | TRBV2 | . | .
TGTGCCAGCGGGACGGGACTCTCAGGCAACACCATATATTTT | CASGTGLSGNTIYF | TRBJ1-3 | TRBV6-5 | . | .